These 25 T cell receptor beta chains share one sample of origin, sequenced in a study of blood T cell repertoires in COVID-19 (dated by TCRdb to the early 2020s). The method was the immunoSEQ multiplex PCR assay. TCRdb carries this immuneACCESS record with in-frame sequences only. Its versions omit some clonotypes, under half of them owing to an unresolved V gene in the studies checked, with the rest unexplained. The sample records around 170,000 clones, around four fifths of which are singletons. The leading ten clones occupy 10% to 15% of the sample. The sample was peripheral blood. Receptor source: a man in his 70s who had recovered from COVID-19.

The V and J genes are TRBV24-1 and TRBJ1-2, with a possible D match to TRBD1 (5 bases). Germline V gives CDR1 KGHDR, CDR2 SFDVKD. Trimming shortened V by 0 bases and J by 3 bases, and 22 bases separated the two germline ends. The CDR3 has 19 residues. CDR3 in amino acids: CATSDLQKPWGRKDYGYTF. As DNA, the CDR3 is TGTGCCACCAGTGATTTGCAAAAGCCCTGGGGCAGGAAGGACTATGGCTACACCTTC.

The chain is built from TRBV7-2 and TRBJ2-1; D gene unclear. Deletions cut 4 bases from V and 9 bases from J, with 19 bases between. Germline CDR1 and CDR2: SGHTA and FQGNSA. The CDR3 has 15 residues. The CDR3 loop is CASSSRSALGSEQFF. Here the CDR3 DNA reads TGTGCCAGCAGCTCGAGGAGCGCCCTTGGCAGTGAGCAGTTCTTC.

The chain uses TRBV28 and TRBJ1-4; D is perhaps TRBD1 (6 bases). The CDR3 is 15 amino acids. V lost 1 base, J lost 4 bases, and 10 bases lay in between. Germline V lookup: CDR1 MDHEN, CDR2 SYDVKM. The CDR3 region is CASSLYQGYNEKLFF. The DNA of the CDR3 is TGTGCCAGCAGTTTATACCAGGGGTATAATGAAAAACTGTTTTTT.

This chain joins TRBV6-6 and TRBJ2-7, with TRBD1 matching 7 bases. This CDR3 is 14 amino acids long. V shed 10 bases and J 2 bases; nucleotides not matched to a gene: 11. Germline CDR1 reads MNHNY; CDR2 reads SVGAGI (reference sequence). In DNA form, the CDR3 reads TGTGCCACCAACCTCGGGACAGACGCCTACGAGCAGTACTTC. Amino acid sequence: CATNLGTDAYEQYF.

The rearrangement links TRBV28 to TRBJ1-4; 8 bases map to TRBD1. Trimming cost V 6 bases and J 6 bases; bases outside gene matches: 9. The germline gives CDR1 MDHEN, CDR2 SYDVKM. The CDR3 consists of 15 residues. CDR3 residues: CASRSGQGGYEKLFF. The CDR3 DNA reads TGTGCCAGCAGATCCGGACAGGGAGGATATGAAAAACTGTTTTTT.

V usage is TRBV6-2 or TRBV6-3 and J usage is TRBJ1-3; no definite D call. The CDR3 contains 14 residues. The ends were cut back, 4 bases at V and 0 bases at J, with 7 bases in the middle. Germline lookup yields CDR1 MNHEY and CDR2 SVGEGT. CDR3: CASSSGSSGNTIYF. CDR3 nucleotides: TGTGCCAGCAGTTCTGGGAGCTCTGGAAACACCATATATTTT.

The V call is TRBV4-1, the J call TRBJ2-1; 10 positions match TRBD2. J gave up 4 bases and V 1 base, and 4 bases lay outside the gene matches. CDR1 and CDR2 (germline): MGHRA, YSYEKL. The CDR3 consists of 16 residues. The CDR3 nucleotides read TGCGCCAGCAGCCAAGGATCTAGCGGGAGATACAATGAGCAGTTCTTC. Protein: CASSQGSSGRYNEQFF.

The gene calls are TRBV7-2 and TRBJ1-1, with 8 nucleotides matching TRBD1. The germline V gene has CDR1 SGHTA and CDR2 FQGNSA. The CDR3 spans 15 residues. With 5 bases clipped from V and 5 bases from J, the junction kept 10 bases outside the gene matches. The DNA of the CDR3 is TGTGCCAGCAGCCAGGGGGCATGGATGGATACTGAAGCTTTCTTT. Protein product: CASSQGAWMDTEAFF.

The CDR3 is CASSSNLRGRETEAFF. CDR3 DNA: TGTGCCAGCAGCTCGAACCTCAGGGGGCGGGAGACTGAAGCTTTCTTT. The chain employs TRBV13 and TRBJ1-1, with 8 bases aligning to TRBD1. The CDR3 length is 16 residues. Germline V gives CDR1 PRHDT, CDR2 FYEKMQ (reference sequence). Trimming took 4 bases from V and 5 from J; bases not matched to a gene: 12. The full variable domain, in which reference TRBV13 and TRBJ1-1 provide the parts outside the CDR3, is AAGVIQSPRHLIKEKRETATLKCYPIPRHDTVYWYQQGPGQDPQFLISFYEKMQSDKGSIPDRFSAQQFSDYHSELNMSSLELGDSALYFCASSSNLRGRETEAFFGQGTRLTVV.

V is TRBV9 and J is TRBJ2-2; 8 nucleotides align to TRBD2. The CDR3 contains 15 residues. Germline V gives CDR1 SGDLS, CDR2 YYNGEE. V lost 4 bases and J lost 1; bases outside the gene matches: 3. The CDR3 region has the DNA TGTGCCAGCAGCACGAGCGGGGGGAACACCGGGGAGCTGTTTTTT. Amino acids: CASSTSGGNTGELFF.

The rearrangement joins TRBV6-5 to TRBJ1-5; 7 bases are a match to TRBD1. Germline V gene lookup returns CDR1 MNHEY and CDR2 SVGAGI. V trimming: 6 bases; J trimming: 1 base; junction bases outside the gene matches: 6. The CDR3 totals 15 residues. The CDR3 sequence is CASRQGTVSNQPQHF. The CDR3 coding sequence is TGTGCCAGCAGGCAGGGGACAGTCAGCAATCAGCCCCAGCATTTT.

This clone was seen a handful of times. The CDR3 loop is CASSYQGQANTEAFF. The DNA for the CDR3 is TGTGCCAGCAGTTACCAGGGACAGGCGAACACTGAAGCTTTCTTT. V usage is TRBV6-5 and J usage is TRBJ1-1; TRBD1 matches 8 bases. The CDR3 is made up of 15 amino acids. Germline-derived CDR1 and CDR2 are MNHEY and SVGAGI. Trimming at V came to 2 bases and at J to 1 base, leaving 3 bases not matched to a gene.

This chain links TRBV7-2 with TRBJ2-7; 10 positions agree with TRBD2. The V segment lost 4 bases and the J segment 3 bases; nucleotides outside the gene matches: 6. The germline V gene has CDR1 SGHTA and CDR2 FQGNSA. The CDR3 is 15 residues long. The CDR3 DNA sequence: TGTGCCAGCAGCTCCCAACTAGCGGGATTCTACGAGCAGTACTTC. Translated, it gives CASSSQLAGFYEQYF.

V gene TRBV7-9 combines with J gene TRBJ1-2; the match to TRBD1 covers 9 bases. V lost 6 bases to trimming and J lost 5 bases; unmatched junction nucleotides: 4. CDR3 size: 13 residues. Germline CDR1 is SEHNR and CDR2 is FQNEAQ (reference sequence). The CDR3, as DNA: TGTGCCAGCAGAACCGGACAGGGGTATGGCTACACCTTC. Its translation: CASRTGQGYGYTF. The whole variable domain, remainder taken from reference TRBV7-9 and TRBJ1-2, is DTGVSQNPRHKITKRGQNVTFRCDPISEHNRLYWYRQTLGQGPEFLTYFQNEAQLEKSRLLSDRFSAERPKGSFSTLEIQRTEQGDSAMYLCASRTGQGYGYTFGSGTRLTVV.

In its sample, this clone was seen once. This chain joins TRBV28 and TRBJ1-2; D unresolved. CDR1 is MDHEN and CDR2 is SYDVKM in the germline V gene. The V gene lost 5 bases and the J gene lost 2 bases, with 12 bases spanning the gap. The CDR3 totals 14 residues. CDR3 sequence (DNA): TGTGCCAGCAGTCCCCTGCACTTGAACTATGGCTACACCTTC. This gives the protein CASSPLHLNYGYTF.

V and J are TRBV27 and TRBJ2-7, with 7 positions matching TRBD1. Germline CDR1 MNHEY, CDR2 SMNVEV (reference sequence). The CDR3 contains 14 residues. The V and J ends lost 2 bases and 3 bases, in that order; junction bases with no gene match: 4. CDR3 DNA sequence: TGTGCCAGCAGTTTACAAGGGGGCAACTACGAGCAGTACTTC. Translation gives CASSLQGGNYEQYF.

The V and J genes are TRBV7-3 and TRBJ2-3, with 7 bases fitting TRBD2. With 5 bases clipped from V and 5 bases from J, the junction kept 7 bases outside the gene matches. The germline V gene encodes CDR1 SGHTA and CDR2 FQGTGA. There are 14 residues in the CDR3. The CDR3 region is CASSPRGSVDTQYF. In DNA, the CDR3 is TGTGCCAGCAGCCCCCGCGGGAGCGTAGATACGCAGTATTTT.

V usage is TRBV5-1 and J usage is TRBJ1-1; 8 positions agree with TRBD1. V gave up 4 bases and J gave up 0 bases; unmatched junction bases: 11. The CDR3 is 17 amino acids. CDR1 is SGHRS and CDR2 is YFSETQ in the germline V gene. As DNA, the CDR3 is TGCGCCAGCAGCCCGGGCCCGGACAGGGCTCTGAACACTGAAGCTTTCTTT. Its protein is CASSPGPDRALNTEAFF. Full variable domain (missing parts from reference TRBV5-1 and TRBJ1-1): KAGVTQTPRYLIKTRGQQVTLSCSPISGHRSVSWYQQTPGQGLQFLFEYFSETQRNKGNFPGRFSGRQFSNSRSEMNVSTLELGDSALYLCASSPGPDRALNTEAFFGQGTRLTVV.

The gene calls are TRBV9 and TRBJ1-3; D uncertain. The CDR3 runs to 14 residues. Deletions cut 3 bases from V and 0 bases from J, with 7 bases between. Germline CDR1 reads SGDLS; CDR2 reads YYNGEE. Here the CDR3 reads CASSALSSGNTIYF. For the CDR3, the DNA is TGTGCCAGCAGCGCCCTAAGCTCTGGAAACACCATATATTTT. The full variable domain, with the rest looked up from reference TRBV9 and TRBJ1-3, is DSGVTQTPKHLITATGQRVTLRCSPRSGDLSVYWYQQSLDQGLQFLIQYYNGEERAKGNILERFSAQQFPDLHSELNLSSLELGDSALYFCASSALSSGNTIYFGEGSWLTVV.

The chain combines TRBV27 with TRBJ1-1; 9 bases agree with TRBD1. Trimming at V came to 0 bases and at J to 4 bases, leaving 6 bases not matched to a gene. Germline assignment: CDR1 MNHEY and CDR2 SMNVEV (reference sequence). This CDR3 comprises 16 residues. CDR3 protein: CASSLSTTGGLTEAFF. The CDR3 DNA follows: TGTGCCAGCAGTTTATCGACTACAGGGGGCCTCACTGAAGCTTTCTTT.

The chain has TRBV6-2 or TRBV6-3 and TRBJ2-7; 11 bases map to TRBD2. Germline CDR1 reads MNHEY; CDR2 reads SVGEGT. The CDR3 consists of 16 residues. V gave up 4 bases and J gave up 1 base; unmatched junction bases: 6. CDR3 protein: CASSLGGTSGSYEQYF. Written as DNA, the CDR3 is TGTGCCAGCAGTTTGGGCGGGACTAGCGGTTCCTACGAGCAGTACTTC.

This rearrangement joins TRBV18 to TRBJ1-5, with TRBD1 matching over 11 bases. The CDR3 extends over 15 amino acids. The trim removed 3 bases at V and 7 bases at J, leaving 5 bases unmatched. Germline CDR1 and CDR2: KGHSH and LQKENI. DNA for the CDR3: TGTGCCAGCTCACCCGGGACAGGGGGTAGGCAGCCCCAGCATTTT. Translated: CASSPGTGGRQPQHF.

CDR3 region: CASSQEPGGYEQYF. The CDR3 DNA sequence: TGCGCCAGCAGCCAAGAACCAGGGGGCTACGAGCAGTACTTC. The chain links TRBV4-1 to TRBJ2-7; 7 bases map to TRBD1. Germline CDR1 is MGHRA and CDR2 is YSYEKL. The CDR3 is 14 residues long. V shed 0 bases, J shed 3 bases, and the junction held 2 bases outside the gene matches.

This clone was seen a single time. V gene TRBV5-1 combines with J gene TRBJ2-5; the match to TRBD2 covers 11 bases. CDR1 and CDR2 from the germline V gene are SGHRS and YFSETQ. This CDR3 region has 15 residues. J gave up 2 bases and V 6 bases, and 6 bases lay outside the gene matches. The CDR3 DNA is TGCGCCAGCAAACTAGCGGGGGCGACACAAGAGACCCAGTACTTC. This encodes CASKLAGATQETQYF.

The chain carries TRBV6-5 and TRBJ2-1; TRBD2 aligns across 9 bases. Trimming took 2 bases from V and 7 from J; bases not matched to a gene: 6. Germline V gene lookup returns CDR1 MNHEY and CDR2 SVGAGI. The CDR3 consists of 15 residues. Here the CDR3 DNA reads TGTGCCAGCAGTTACCGGCGGGAGGGGAAGAATGAGCAGTTCTTC. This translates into CASSYRREGKNEQFF.